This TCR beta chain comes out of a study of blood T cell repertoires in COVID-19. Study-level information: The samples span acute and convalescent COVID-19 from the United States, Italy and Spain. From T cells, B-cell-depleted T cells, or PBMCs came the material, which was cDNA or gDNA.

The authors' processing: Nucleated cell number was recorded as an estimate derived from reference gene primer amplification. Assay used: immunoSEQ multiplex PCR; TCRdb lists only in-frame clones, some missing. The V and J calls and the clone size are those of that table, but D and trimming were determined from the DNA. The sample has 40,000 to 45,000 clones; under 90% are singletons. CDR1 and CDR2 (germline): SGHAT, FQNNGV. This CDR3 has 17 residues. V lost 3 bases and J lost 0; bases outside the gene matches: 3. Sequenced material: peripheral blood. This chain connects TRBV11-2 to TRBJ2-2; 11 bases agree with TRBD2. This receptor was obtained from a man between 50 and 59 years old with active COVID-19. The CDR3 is CASSFTSGSTNTGELFF. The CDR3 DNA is TGTGCCAGCAGCTTTACTAGCGGGAGCACGAACACCGGGGAGCTGTTTTTT.